These 27 T cell receptor beta chains share one sample of origin, sequenced in a study of blood T cell repertoires in COVID-19. Using immunoSEQ multiplex PCR, the repertoire was profiled, and TCRdb retains in-frame clones only, with some absent. The sample lists about 66,000 clones; 70% to 85% were seen once. The sequenced sample was peripheral blood. These receptors were collected from a man in his 60s with acute or convalescent COVID-19.

This clone was seen a single time. The chain carries TRBV18 and TRBJ1-5; D is possibly TRBD1 (5 bases). Looked up from germline, CDR1 is KGHSH and CDR2 is LQKENI. This CDR3 is 15 amino acids long. V was pared by 3 bases and J by 5 bases, with 14 bases between. Here the CDR3 DNA reads TGTGCCAGCTCACCTTTTTTCAAGACAGATCAGCCCCAGCATTTT. Residues: CASSPFFKTDQPQHF.

The genes are TRBV2 and TRBJ2-7; tentatively, D is TRBD1 (5 bases). This CDR3 contains 12 residues. Germline V lookup: CDR1 SNHLY, CDR2 FYNNEI. The germline V and J ends were trimmed by 5 bases and 4 bases, with 9 bases remaining between them. CDR3 region: CASSQTVYEQYF. The CDR3 DNA sequence: TGTGCCAGCAGTCAGACAGTTTACGAGCAGTACTTC.

The rearrangement links TRBV12-3 or TRBV12-4 to TRBJ1-3; 7 nucleotides align to TRBD1. V shed 6 bases and J 4 bases; nucleotides not matched to a gene: 3. The CDR3 extends over 13 amino acids. The CDR3 DNA sequence: TGTGCCAGCAGCTGGACAGGAGGAAACACCATATATTTT. It translates to CASSWTGGNTIYF.

The J gene is TRBJ1-2, the V gene TRBV9; D not certain. The germline V and J ends were trimmed by 0 bases and 0 bases, with 9 bases remaining between them. The CDR3 runs 15 residues. Germline-derived CDR1 and CDR2 are SGDLS and YYNGEE. The CDR3 is CASSVGQNTNYGYTF. The CDR3 region has the DNA TGTGCCAGCAGCGTAGGGCAAAATACTAACTATGGCTACACCTTC.

V gene TRBV11-2 combines with J gene TRBJ2-2; 12 positions agree with TRBD2. The CDR3 length is 15 residues. Germline V lookup: CDR1 SGHAT, CDR2 FQNNGV. J was trimmed by 6 bases and V by 4 bases; bases with no gene match: 3. The CDR3 bases are TGTGCCAGCAGCTCCTGGACTAGCGGGGCCGGGGAGCTGTTTTTT. Its translation: CASSSWTSGAGELFF.

This clone was seen a few times. The chain joins TRBV11-3 to TRBJ1-4; D not resolved. The CDR3 contains 15 residues. V lost 1 base to trimming and J lost 2 bases, with 8 bases between them. Germline V lookup: CDR1 SGHNT, CDR2 YENEEA. The CDR3 sequence: CASSLGGWTNEKLFF. The CDR3 DNA reads as TGTGCCAGCAGCTTAGGAGGGTGGACTAATGAAAAACTGTTTTTT.

This chain joins TRBV12-3 or TRBV12-4 and TRBJ1-5; 7 positions agree with TRBD1. The CDR3 sequence is 13 residues long. V was pared by 6 bases and J by 9 bases, with 8 bases of the junction left unmatched. CDR3 sequence: CASSPPTGRPQHF. CDR3 nucleotides: TGTGCCAGCAGCCCACCGACAGGGCGGCCCCAGCATTTT.

This chain links TRBV6-5 with TRBJ2-7, with D possibly matching TRBD2 (5 bases). The CDR3 is 14 residues long. Trimming stripped 7 bases from V and 0 bases from J, with 13 bases between. Per the germline V gene, CDR1 is MNHEY and CDR2 is SVGAGI. CDR3 sequence (DNA): TGTGCCAGCACCAGGACTGGGAGCTCCTACGAGCAGTACGTC. It translates to CASTRTGSSYEQYV.

This sequence joins TRBV7-2 and TRBJ2-3; the match to TRBD2 covers 9 bases. The length of the CDR3 is 16 residues. From germline, CDR1 is SGHTA and CDR2 FQGNSA. After removal of 2 bases from V and 1 base from J, the junction contained 4 bases not matched to a gene. CDR3 protein: CASSLNPSGGTDTQYF. Here the CDR3 DNA reads TGTGCCAGCAGCTTAAACCCTAGCGGGGGCACAGATACGCAGTATTTT.

V is TRBV4-1 and J is TRBJ1-1; D remains ambiguous. This CDR3 has 16 amino acids. Looked up from germline, CDR1 is MGHRA and CDR2 is YSYEKL. The germline V and J ends were trimmed by 5 bases and 1 base, with 17 bases remaining between them. In DNA form, the CDR3 reads TGCGCCAGCAGCTCCCAAGGGCAGCGGGCGAACACTGAAGCTTTCTTT. It is translated as CASSSQGQRANTEAFF.

This CDR3 is CASSSVDRGGGNTIYF. The CDR3 region has the DNA TGTGCCAGCAGTTCCGTCGACAGGGGAGGTGGAAACACCATATATTTT. The chain couples TRBV27 to TRBJ1-3, with 8 bases matching TRBD1. J gave up 3 bases and V 4 bases, and 8 bases lay outside the gene matches. Germline V CDR1 and CDR2: MNHEY, SMNVEV (reference sequence). This CDR3 region has 16 residues.

V usage is TRBV19 and J usage is TRBJ2-1; TRBD1 aligns across 8 bases. Germline-derived CDR1 and CDR2 are LNHDA and SQIVND (reference sequence). CDR3 length: 16 amino acids. V lost 7 bases to trimming and J lost 3 bases; unmatched junction nucleotides: 11. The chain's CDR3 is CASTALSTGGYNEQFF. In nucleotides, the CDR3 is TGTGCCAGTACCGCCCTGTCAACAGGGGGCTACAATGAGCAGTTCTTC.

This clone was picked up a small number of times. The chain combines TRBV4-1 with TRBJ1-5; D is ambiguous. This CDR3 has 13 amino acids. Trimming cost V 5 bases and J 4 bases, with 9 bases left between them. Germline V gene lookup returns CDR1 MGHRA and CDR2 YSYEKL. Here the CDR3 DNA reads TGCGCCAGCAGCACTAACCTAAATCAGCCCCAGCATTTT. It codes for CASSTNLNQPQHF.

This sequence joins TRBV7-9 and TRBJ1-1; possibly TRBD1 for D (6 bases). Germline V CDR1 and CDR2: SEHNR, FQNEAQ (reference sequence). The CDR3 spans 13 residues. V was cut by 6 bases and J by 3 bases, with 11 bases left in between. The CDR3 region has the DNA TGTGCCAGCAGTTACAACAGGGACACTGAAGCTTTCTTT. This translates into CASSYNRDTEAFF.

The V gene is TRBV6-5, the J gene TRBJ1-2; D gene unclear. Germline V gives CDR1 MNHEY, CDR2 SVGAGI. Trimming left V 2 bases short and J 11 bases short, with 15 bases between. This CDR3 region has 13 residues. DNA for the CDR3: TGTGCCAGCAGTTACCGTGGGAGGATGGGGTACACCTTC. Encoded protein: CASSYRGRMGYTF.

The chain has TRBV4-3 and TRBJ2-3; perhaps TRBD1 as D (5 bases). Trimming took off 4 bases at V and 4 bases at J, with 9 bases between the two ends. Germline CDR1 reads LGHNA; CDR2 reads YSLEER. The CDR3 extends over 13 amino acids. CDR3 residues: CASSPTEADTQYF. Here the CDR3 DNA reads TGCGCCAGCAGCCCGACAGAGGCAGATACGCAGTATTTT.

V gene TRBV30 combines with J gene TRBJ1-1, with D unresolved. Trimming removed 2 bases from V and 8 bases from J, with 12 bases in between. The CDR3 is 12 residues long. Germline-derived CDR1 and CDR2 are GTSNPN and SVGIG (reference sequence). The CDR3: CAWSNQLEEAFF. CDR3 nucleotide sequence: TGTGCCTGGAGTAATCAGCTAGAAGAAGCTTTCTTT.

The genes are TRBV5-1 and TRBJ2-3; D perhaps matches TRBD1 (5 bases). Trimming cost V 3 bases and J 0 bases, with 11 bases left between them. This CDR3 has 15 amino acids. CDR1 is SGHRS, CDR2 YFSETQ, per germline. This chain's CDR3 is CASSSQGASTDTQYF. DNA for the CDR3: TGCGCCAGCAGCTCGCAGGGTGCTAGCACAGATACGCAGTATTTT.

The CDR3: CASSKGAWGTGELFF. The CDR3 bases are TGCGCCAGCAGCAAGGGGGCTTGGGGCACCGGGGAGCTGTTTTTT. J is TRBJ2-2 and V is TRBV5-1; 7 bases align to TRBD1. Germline CDR1 and CDR2: SGHRS and YFSETQ. V was clipped by 4 bases and J by 4 bases; unmatched bases: 7. This CDR3 spans 15 amino acids.

The gene calls are TRBV10-1 and TRBJ2-7, with D maybe TRBD2 (6 bases). The length of the CDR3 is 13 residues. With 3 bases removed from V and 6 bases from J, the gap between germline ends came to 12 bases. Germline V CDR1 and CDR2: WNHNN, SYGVQD (reference sequence). The CDR3 DNA follows: TGCGCCAGCAGTGAATGGAAGGAGGGCGAGCAGTACTTC. This sequence encodes CASSEWKEGEQYF.

This clone turned up a few times. V usage is TRBV24-1 and J usage is TRBJ2-2, with D perhaps TRBD1 (8 bases). Germline V gene sequence: CDR1 KGHDR, CDR2 SFDVKD. This CDR3 has 15 amino acids. V lost 4 bases and J lost 5, with 13 bases in between. This CDR3 is CATSENRGGTGELFF. DNA for the CDR3: TGTGCCACCAGTGAAAACAGGGGGGGGACCGGGGAGCTGTTTTTT.

The rearrangement links TRBV5-4 to TRBJ1-3; the D is unclear. CDR1 is SGHNT and CDR2 is YYREEE in the germline V gene (reference sequence). CDR3 length: 13 residues. Trimming stripped 1 base from V and 3 bases from J, with 5 bases between. DNA of the CDR3: TGTGCCAGCAGCTTGCGCGGTGGAAACACCATATATTTT. This sequence encodes CASSLRGGNTIYF.

With respect to this clone: The conserved final phenylalanine or tryptophan is absent from the CDR3, which likely points to a read error. Because the CDR3's place on the DNA is in doubt, the DNA is left out and the CDR3 is given as listed by TCRdb. The chain carries TRBV4-1 and TRBJ2-3; whether TRBD2, the table's D call, matches the DNA was not checked. The CDR3 numbers 10 amino acids, ends counted. CDR1 is MGHRA and CDR2 is YSYEKL in the germline V gene. CDR3 sequence: CASSFRKTEP.

This chain connects TRBV13 to TRBJ1-4; TRBD1 agrees at 10 bases. From germline, CDR1 is PRHDT and CDR2 FYEKMQ (reference sequence). V lost 5 bases to trimming and J lost 6 bases; unmatched junction nucleotides: 6. The CDR3 loop spans 15 amino acids. This CDR3 reads CASSRSGTGDEKLFF. In nucleotides, the CDR3 is TGTGCCAGCAGCCGATCCGGGACAGGGGATGAAAAACTGTTTTTT.

This chain joins TRBV19 and TRBJ1-4; possibly TRBD1 for D (5 bases). This CDR3 spans 19 amino acids. The V gene's germline CDR1 is LNHDA and CDR2 SQIVND (reference sequence). Trimming cost V 9 bases and J 4 bases, with 30 bases left between them. CDR3 bases: TGTGCCAGAGGGGAGGAGATAATGCTCCTTTGCGCTCTTAATGAAAAACTGTTTTTT. Amino acid sequence: CARGEEIMLLCALNEKLFF.

The chain joins TRBV6-4 to TRBJ2-2; D might be TRBD1 (5 bases). The length of the CDR3 is 13 residues. V lost 4 bases and J lost 6, with 9 bases in between. In germline, CDR1 is MRHNA, CDR2 SNTAGT. As DNA, the CDR3 is TGTGCCAGCAGTGGCAGGGTGGCCGGGGAGCTGTTTTTT. Translated: CASSGRVAGELFF.

This clone appeared once. The chain links TRBV30 to TRBJ1-6; 9 nucleotides align to TRBD1. The CDR3 loop spans 16 amino acids. Trimming removed 0 bases from V and 9 bases from J; junction bases left unmatched: 9. The V gene's germline CDR1 is GTSNPN and CDR2 SVGIG (reference sequence). CDR3 protein: CAWSVIRGQGSSPLHF. CDR3 DNA sequence: TGTGCCTGGAGTGTAATCCGGGGACAGGGATCTTCACCCCTCCACTTT.